This T cell receptor beta chain was recovered during a study of Ad26.COV2.S vaccination and SARS-CoV-2 variants (dated by TCRdb to 2020 to 2023). Some background on the complete study: Vaccine-arm donors came from COV1001, a multicentre, randomized, double-blind, placebo-controlled phase I-IIa trial of Ad26.COV2.S in healthy adults. Ad26.COV2.S was administered intramuscularly at 5 x 10^10 or 1 x 10^11 viral particles, either as a single shot or as two shots given 56 days apart. TCRbeta repertoire sequencing served as the tool for gauging how specific and how broad the SARS-CoV-2-reactive T cell receptors were following Ad26.COV2.S vaccination. A total of approximately 30 samples were included in the TCR-sequenced set, comprising roughly 19 Ad26.COV2.S vaccine recipients, 5 placebo recipients and 8 SARS-CoV-2 convalescent individuals. Trial participants were randomized into five groups of five, in which low-dose or high-dose Ad26.COV2.S was given once or twice, or placebo was given on both occasions. Throughout the experiments and outcome assessment, investigators stayed blinded to trial group allocation. The investigation overall reported the following: After vaccination, substantial breadth of spike-specific CD8+ and CD4+ T cell responses was reported. The study was not powered for comparison of responses between vaccine doses or regimens. Spike-specific TCR breadth was higher in Ad26.COV2.S recipients than in placebo recipients (P = 0.0014). The authors noted that the TCR breadth and depth analyses may have underestimated total T cell responses. Vaccine and placebo recipients had similar non-spike TCR breadth, a finding consistent with the vaccine containing only spike.

Explained via the paper, the treatment or condition label denotes: roughly 18 received Ad26.COV2.S at low or high dose, single or two shots; about 5 received placebo; per-sample allocation not given. Repertoires of vaccine and placebo recipients were sequenced from samples collected on day 63 after the first injection. Cohort 1b enrolled 20 to 30 adults aged 18-55 years at a single site in Boston, USA, between 29 July and 7 August 2020. As a vaccine, Ad26.COV2.S was a replication-incompetent adenovirus type 26 vector that expressed a prefusion-stabilized SARS-CoV-2 spike protein derived from the original Wuhan strain. Details on this clone: Its antigen is not yet known. Nothing much larger sits one base from this clone, and base qualities are not available.

The immunoSEQ Assay was the method used to sequence TCRbeta CDR3 regions. After extraction, genomic DNA underwent amplification by bias-controlled multiplex PCR, followed by high-throughput sequencing. The study's own analysis went as follows. To quantify the absolute abundance of every unique TCRbeta CDR3 region, sequences were collapsed and filtered. Usable DNA was measured by amplifying reference genes present in all nucleated cells, and TCRbeta template counts were normalized to that usable DNA to estimate T cell fraction. Repertoire TCRs were annotated as SARS-CoV-2-specific when V gene, CDR3 amino acid sequence and J gene were exactly matched to a known reactive TCR set. The reference SARS-CoV-2 TCR set was obtained from MIRA and was filtered for enrichment in COVID-19-positive ImmuneCODE repertoires, whereby public or cross-reactive TCRs were removed. Using the MIRA antigens, annotated TCRs were further analysed by specific ORF or by position within an ORF. Breadth was defined as the number of annotated unique rearrangements divided by the total number of unique productive rearrangements, and depth was defined as the summed frequency of the annotated unique rearrangements. TCR breadth was compared between groups using two-sided Wilcoxon rank-sum tests. TCRdb provides this immuneACCESS table in a form limited to in-frame rearrangements. Some clones are lacking; in checked studies, under half of them reflect an unresolved V gene, and why the rest are absent is not known. The DNA gave D and trimming, while V, J and clone size come from that table. This sample comprises hundreds of thousands of clones, roughly nine tenths of them detected only once. The top ten clonotypes cover roughly 1.5% of the sample.

Measured from the cysteine to the phenylalanine, the CDR3 is 13 residues long. The only DNA kept is the CDR3, 39 bases in frame from the first base. Cut back by 1 base and 5 bases, the V and J ends lie 7 bases apart. In the germline V gene, CDR1 corresponds to SGDLS and CDR2 to YYNGEE. The TCR comes from a person between 18 and 59 years old who received the Ad26.COV2.S COVID-19 vaccine or a placebo. The sequencing used peripheral blood, collected in a trial of Ad26.COV2.S vaccine versus placebo. The chain was built from TRBV9 and TRBJ2-1, with no D gene named confidently. The CDR3 sequence is CASSVLPDNEQFF. The sequenced DNA is TGTGCCAGCAGCGTACTACCCGACAATGAGCAGTTCTTC.